This T cell receptor beta chain was documented in a study of T-cell reconstitution after alpha-beta-depleted transplantation in children (dated by TCRdb to about 2016). A note on the overall study: The study quantitatively tracked T-cell immune reconstitution after TCRalphabeta/CD19-depleted allogeneic hematopoietic cell transplantation in children using TCR repertoire profiling.

The sample's treatment or condition label, in plain terms: allogeneic hematopoietic cell transplantation with graft depleted of TCRalphabeta T cells and CD19 B cells. The children who served as transplant recipients had been given grafts of TCRalphabeta/CD19-depleted allogeneic hematopoietic cells. Looking up the germline V gene (reference sequence) yields CDR1 DFQATT and CDR2 SNEGSKA. The germline V and J ends show losses of 1 base and 9 bases respectively, and no gene match explains 4 bases of the junction. From the cysteine up to the phenylalanine, the CDR3 has a length of 14 residues. Of the read, only the CDR3 DNA is kept; its 42 bases are in frame from base 1. Broad study findings and their caveats: In some patients, high TCRbeta diversity at day 60 was attributed to recipient T cells and intrathymic progenitors that had survived conditioning. The apparently early recovery of alphabetaT-cell counts about two months after transplant reportedly depended on only several hundred rapidly expanded clones that came from non-depleted graft cells. The frequencies of hyperexpanded clones fell over the following months, and after one year, T-cell counts and TCRbeta diversity were mostly attributed to newly produced T cells.

The library was made by PCR. The sequencer was an Illumina HiSeq 2500. To normalize quantification of the TCRbeta repertoire, the TCR libraries were built with molecular barcoding that relied on unique molecular identifiers. The public sequencing data were trimmed at Q25 with fastp and processed into clonotypes with MiXCR by TCRdb, which kept only in-frame beta chains. Rows are unified per CDR3 protein, each entry keeping the most common DNA and genes. The sample table holds under 850,000 distinct CDR3 sequences, of which 10% to 15% were seen once. About 0.79% of the sample comes from the top ten. This clonotype was seen repeatedly, ten times or more. There is no known antigen for this receptor. The record has no base qualities; no much larger clone is one base away.

The V and J genes are TRBV20-1 and TRBJ2-1; TRBD2 agrees with 12 junctional bases. The source is a girl aged 2 to 10 with congenital amegakaryocytic thrombocytopenia, due to receive a stem cell transplant. The input for sequencing was PBMCs, taken before TCRalphabeta/CD19-depleted stem cell transplant. CDR3 sequence: CSARVLAGGPEQFF. The bases are TGCAGTGCTAGAGTCCTAGCGGGAGGGCCTGAGCAGTTCTTC.